This TCR beta chain comes out of a study of T cell responses to AZD1222 COVID-19 vaccine. There are 16 residues in the CDR3. Germline loops: CDR1 SGHNT, CDR2 YYREEE (reference sequence). Unmatched junction bases numbered 6, after V lost 4 bases and J lost 3 bases. This clone was found once. TCRdb's table, derived via immunoSEQ multiplex PCR, lists solely in-frame clones and lacks some. The sample lists tens of thousands of clones, around 81% occurring once. The rearrangement uses TRBV5-4 and TRBJ2-1; 11 bases agree with TRBD2. The source was peripheral blood, collected on day 0 of AZD1222 vaccination. The origin of this receptor is an adult in good health. The CDR3 sequence is CASSPELAGDYNEQFF. Written as DNA, the CDR3 is TGTGCCAGCAGCCCCGAACTAGCGGGGGACTACAATGAGCAGTTCTTC.